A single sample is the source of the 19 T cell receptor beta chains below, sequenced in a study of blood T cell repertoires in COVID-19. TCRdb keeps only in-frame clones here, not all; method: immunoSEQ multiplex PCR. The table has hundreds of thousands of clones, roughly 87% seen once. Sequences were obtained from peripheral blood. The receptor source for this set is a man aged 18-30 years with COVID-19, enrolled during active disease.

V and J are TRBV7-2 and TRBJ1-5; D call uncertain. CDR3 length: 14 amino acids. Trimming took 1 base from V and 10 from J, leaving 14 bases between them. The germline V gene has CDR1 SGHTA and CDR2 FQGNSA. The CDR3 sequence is CASSLGHLEGPQHF. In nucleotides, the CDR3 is TGTGCCAGCAGCTTAGGACACTTAGAGGGCCCCCAGCATTTT. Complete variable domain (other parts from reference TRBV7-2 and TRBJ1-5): GAGVSQSPSNKVTEKGKDVELRCDPISGHTALYWYRQSLGQGLEFLIYFQGNSAPDKSGLPSDRFSAERTGGSVSTLTIQRTQQEDSAVYLCASSLGHLEGPQHFGDGTRLSIL.

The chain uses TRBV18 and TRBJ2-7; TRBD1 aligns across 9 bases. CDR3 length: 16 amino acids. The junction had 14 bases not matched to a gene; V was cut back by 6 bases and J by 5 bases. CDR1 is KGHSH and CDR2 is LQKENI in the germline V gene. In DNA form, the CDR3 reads TGTGCCAGCTCCCGAATTATACAGGGGGCGGGAAACGAGCAGTACTTC. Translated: CASSRIIQGAGNEQYF.

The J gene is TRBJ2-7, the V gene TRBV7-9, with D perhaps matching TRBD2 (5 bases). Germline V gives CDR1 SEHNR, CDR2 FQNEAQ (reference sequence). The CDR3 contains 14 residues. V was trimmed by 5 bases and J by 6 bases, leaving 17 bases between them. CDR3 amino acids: CASSPGGLAGEQYF. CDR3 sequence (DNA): TGTGCCAGCAGCCCGGGCGGGCTAGCAGGCGAGCAGTACTTC.

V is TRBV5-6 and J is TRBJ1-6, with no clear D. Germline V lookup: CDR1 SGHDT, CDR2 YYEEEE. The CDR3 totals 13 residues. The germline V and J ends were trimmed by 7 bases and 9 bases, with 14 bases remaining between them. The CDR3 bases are TGTGCCAGCTCCCGACGCGGCGTTTCACCCCTCCACTTT. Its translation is CASSRRGVSPLHF.

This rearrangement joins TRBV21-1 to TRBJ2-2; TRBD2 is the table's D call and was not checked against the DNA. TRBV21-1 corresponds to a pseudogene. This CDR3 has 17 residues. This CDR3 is CASSNFFLFPNTGELFF. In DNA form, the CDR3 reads TGTGCCAGCAGCAACTTCTTTCTATTCCCGAACACCGGGGAGCTGTTTTTT.

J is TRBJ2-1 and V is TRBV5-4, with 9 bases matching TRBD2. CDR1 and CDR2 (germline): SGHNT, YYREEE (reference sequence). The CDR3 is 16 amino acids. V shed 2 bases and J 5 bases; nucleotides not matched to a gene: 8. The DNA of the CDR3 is TGTGCCAGCAGCTTCGGGGGGTCTAGCGGGGACAATGAGCAGTTCTTC. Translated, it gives CASSFGGSSGDNEQFF.

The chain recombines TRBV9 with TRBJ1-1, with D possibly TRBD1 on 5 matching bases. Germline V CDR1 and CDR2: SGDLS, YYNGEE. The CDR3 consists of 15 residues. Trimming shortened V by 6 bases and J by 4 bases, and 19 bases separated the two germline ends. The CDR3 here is CASNHEGVFGTEAFF. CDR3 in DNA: TGTGCCAGCAACCATGAAGGGGTCTTTGGCACTGAAGCTTTCTTT. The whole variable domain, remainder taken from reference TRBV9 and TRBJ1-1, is DSGVTQTPKHLITATGQRVTLRCSPRSGDLSVYWYQQSLDQGLQFLIQYYNGEERAKGNILERFSAQQFPDLHSELNLSSLELGDSALYFCASNHEGVFGTEAFFGQGTRLTVV.

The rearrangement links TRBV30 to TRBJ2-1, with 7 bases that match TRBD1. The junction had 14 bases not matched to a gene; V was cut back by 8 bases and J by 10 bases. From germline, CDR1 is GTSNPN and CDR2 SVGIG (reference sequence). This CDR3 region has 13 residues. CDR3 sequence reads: CAGFPKGAREQFF. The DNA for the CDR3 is TGTGCCGGGTTCCCCAAGGGGGCACGGGAGCAGTTCTTC.

This CDR3 is CASSGLAGGKETQYF. Here the CDR3 DNA reads TGTGCCAGCAGCGGACTAGCGGGAGGGAAAGAGACCCAGTACTTC. The chain combines TRBV9 with TRBJ2-5; the match to TRBD2 covers 14 bases. The CDR3 has 15 amino acids. Per germline, CDR1 SGDLS and CDR2 YYNGEE. The V and J ends lost 3 bases and 3 bases, in that order; junction bases with no gene match: 1.

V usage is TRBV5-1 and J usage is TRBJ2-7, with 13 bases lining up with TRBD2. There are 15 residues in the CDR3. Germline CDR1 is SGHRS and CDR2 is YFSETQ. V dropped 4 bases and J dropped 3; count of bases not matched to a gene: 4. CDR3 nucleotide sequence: TGCGCCAGCAGCCGGGGGACTAGCGGGGACTACGAGCAGTACTTC. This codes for CASSRGTSGDYEQYF. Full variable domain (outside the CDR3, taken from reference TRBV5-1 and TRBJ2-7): KAGVTQTPRYLIKTRGQQVTLSCSPISGHRSVSWYQQTPGQGLQFLFEYFSETQRNKGNFPGRFSGRQFSNSRSEMNVSTLELGDSALYLCASSRGTSGDYEQYFGPGTRLTVT.

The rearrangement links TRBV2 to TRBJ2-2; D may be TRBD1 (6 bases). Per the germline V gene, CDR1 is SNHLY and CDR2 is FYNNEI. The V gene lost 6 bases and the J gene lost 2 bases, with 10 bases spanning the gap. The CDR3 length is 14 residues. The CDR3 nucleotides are TGTGCCAGCAGATCCGGGACAAACACCGGGGAGCTGTTTTTT. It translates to CASRSGTNTGELFF.

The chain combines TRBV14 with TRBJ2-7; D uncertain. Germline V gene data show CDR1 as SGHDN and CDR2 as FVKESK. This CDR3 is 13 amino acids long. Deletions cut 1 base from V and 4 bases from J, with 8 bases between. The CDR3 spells CASSQVAQYEQYF. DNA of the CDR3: TGTGCCAGCAGCCAAGTAGCTCAGTACGAGCAGTACTTC.

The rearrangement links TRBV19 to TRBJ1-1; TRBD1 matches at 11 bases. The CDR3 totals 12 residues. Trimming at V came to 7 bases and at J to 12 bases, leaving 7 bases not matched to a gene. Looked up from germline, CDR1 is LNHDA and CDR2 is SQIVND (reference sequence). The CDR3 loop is CASTWDRGDPFF. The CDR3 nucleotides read TGTGCCAGTACCTGGGACAGGGGGGACCCTTTCTTT.

The CDR3 reads CATSDPPGQGDGYTF. CDR3 nucleotides: TGTGCCACCAGTGATCCTCCGGGACAGGGGGATGGCTACACCTTC. The J gene is TRBJ1-2, the V gene TRBV24-1; 11 nucleotides align to TRBD1. CDR1 KGHDR and CDR2 SFDVKD come from the germline V gene. V shed 3 bases, J shed 6 bases, and the junction held 5 bases outside the gene matches. The CDR3 totals 15 residues.

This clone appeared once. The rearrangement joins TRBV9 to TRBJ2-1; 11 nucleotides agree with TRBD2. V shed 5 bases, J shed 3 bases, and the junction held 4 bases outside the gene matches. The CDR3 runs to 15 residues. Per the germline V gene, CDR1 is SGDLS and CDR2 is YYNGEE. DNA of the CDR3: TGTGCCAGCAGTTATAGCGGGAGGGTCTACAATGAGCAGTTCTTC. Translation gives CASSYSGRVYNEQFF.

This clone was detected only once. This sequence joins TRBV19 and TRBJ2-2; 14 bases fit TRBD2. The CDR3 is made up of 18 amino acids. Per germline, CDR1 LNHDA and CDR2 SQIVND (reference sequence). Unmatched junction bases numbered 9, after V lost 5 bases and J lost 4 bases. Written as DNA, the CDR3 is TGTGCCAGTAGTCAACATGGACTAGCGGGAGGAGGCACCGGGGAGCTGTTTTTT. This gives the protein CASSQHGLAGGGTGELFF.

This CDR3 reads CATTFRGRVNTEAFF. For the CDR3, the DNA is TGTGCCACCACATTCAGGGGGCGCGTGAACACTGAAGCTTTCTTT. The gene calls are TRBV6-5 and TRBJ1-1; TRBD1 matches 8 bases. CDR3 length: 15 residues. V lost 10 bases, J lost 0 bases, and 10 bases stayed unmatched. Germline values: CDR1 MNHEY, CDR2 SVGAGI.

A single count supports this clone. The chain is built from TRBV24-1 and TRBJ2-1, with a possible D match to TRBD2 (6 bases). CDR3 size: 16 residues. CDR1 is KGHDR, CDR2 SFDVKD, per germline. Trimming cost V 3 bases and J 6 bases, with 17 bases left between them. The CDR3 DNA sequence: TGTGCCACCAGTGATCGCGGGGACGAAAGGACCAATGAGCAGTTCTTC. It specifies CATSDRGDERTNEQFF.

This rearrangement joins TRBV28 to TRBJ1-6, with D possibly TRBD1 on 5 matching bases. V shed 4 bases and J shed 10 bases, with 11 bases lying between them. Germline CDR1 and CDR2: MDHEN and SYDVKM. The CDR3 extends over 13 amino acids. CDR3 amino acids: CASSWGGRSPLHF. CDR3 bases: TGTGCCAGCAGTTGGGGGGGAAGATCACCCCTCCACTTT. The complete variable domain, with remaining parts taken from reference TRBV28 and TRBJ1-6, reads DVKVTQSSRYLVKRTGEKVFLECVQDMDHENMFWYRQDPGLGLRLIYFSYDVKMKEKGDIPEGYSVSREKKERFSLILESASTNQTSMYLCASSWGGRSPLHFGNGTRLTVT.